Described below is a single T cell receptor beta chain sequence and its context. Antigen: not known. The same CDR3 also results from other DNA sequences found in this sample. The PCR used 60 Vbeta and 13 Jbeta primers. The table came from immunoSEQ multiplex PCR; TCRdb's copy has only in-frame clones and leaves some out. This specimen shows about 39,000 clones; the ten leading clones hold 4%. The sample belongs to a study of cytomegalovirus exposure and HLA in healthy donors. Findings and caveats of the study: Reports state that TCR beta sequences accurately predicted most subjects' HLA-A and HLA-B alleles. In an earlier analysis, about 87% or about 30%: the productive usage of most TCR beta V segments. For most TCR sequences rarity was the rule, although some public TCRs occurred in many donors. Associated with HLA alleles at 0.05 false discovery rate in a later analysis were about 17,000 TCR beta sequences.

Germline trimming cut 6 bases from V and 7 bases from J; bases unmatched to any gene: 7. Per the germline V gene, CDR1 is SNHLY and CDR2 is FYNNEI. The CDR3 covers 15 residues. The source is a male donor in good health and CMV-seronegative. The sequencing input was PBMCs. This chain uses TRBV2 with TRBJ2-1, with 12 bases matching TRBD2. The CDR3 protein is CASSDTSGGSNEQFF. CDR3 nucleotides: TGTGCCAGCAGCGATACTAGCGGGGGGAGTAATGAGCAGTTCTTC. Full variable domain (missing parts from reference TRBV2 and TRBJ2-1): EPEVTQTPSHQVTQMGQEVILRCVPISNHLYFYWYRQILGQKVEFLVSFYNNEISEKSEIFDDQFSVERPDGSNFTLKIRSTKLEDSAMYFCASSDTSGGSNEQFFGPGTRLTVL.